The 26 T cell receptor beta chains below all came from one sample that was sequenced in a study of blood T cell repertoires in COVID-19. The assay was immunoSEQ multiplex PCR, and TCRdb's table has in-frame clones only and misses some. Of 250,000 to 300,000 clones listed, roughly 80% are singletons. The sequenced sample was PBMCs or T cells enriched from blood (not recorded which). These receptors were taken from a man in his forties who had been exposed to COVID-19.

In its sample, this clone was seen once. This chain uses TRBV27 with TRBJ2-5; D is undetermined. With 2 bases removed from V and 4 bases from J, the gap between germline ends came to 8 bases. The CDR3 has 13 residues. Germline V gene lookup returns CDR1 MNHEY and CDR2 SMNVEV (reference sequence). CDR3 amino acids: CASSLGQRETQYF. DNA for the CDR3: TGTGCCAGCAGTTTAGGGCAGAGAGAGACCCAGTACTTC.

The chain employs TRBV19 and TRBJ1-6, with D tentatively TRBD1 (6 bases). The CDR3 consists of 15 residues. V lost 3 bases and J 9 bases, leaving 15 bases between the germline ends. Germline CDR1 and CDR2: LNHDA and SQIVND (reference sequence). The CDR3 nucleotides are TGTGCCAGTAGTATTCAGGGGAGAAAGACTTCACCCCTCCACTTT. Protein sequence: CASSIQGRKTSPLHF.

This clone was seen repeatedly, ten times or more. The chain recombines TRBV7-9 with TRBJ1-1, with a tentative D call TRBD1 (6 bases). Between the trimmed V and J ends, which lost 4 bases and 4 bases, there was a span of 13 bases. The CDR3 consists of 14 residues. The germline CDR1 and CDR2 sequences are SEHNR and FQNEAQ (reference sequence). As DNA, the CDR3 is TGTGCCAGCAGCTACATTCTACAGGGCACTGAAGCTTTCTTT. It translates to CASSYILQGTEAFF.

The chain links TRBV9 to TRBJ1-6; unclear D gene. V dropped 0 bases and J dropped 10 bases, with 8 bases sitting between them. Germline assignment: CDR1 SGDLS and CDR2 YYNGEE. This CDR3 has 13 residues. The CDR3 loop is CASSVGERSPLHF. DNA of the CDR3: TGTGCCAGCAGCGTAGGGGAGAGGTCACCCCTCCACTTT.

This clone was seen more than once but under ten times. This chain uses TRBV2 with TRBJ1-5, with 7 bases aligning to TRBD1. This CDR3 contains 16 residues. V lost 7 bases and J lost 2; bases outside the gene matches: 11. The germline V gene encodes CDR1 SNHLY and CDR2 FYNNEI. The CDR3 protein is CASKSTGVSGNQPQHF. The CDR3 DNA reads TGTGCCAGCAAGAGTACAGGGGTTTCCGGCAATCAGCCCCAGCATTTT. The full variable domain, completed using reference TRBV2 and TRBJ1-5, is EPEVTQTPSHQVTQMGQEVILRCVPISNHLYFYWYRQILGQKVEFLVSFYNNEISEKSEIFDDQFSVERPDGSNFTLKIRSTKLEDSAMYFCASKSTGVSGNQPQHFGDGTRLSIL.

The CDR3 DNA reads as TGCGCCAGCAGCGAGGGACTAGCGGGACTGTTTGGTACCGGGGAGCTGTTTTTT. Its translation is CASSEGLAGLFGTGELFF. This chain uses TRBV5-1 with TRBJ2-2, with 13 bases fitting TRBD2. Germline CDR1 and CDR2: SGHRS and YFSETQ. The CDR3 loop spans 18 amino acids. V trimming: 4 bases; J trimming: 5 bases; junction bases outside the gene matches: 11.

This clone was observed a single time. For the CDR3, the DNA is TGTGCCAGCAGCGTCAGGACTACCTACGAGCAGTACTTC. Its protein is CASSVRTTYEQYF. The chain is built from TRBV11-1 and TRBJ2-7; maybe TRBD2 (6 bases). Germline V lookup: CDR1 SGHAT, CDR2 FQDESV (reference sequence). Trimming removed 5 bases from V and 2 bases from J, with 10 bases in between. The CDR3 length is 13 residues.

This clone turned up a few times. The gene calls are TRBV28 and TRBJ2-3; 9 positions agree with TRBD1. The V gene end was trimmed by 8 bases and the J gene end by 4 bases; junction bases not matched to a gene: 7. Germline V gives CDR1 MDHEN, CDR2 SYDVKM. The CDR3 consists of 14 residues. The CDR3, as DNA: TGTGCCAGCGTAACAGGGGGCTATCCAGATACGCAGTATTTT. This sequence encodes CASVTGGYPDTQYF.

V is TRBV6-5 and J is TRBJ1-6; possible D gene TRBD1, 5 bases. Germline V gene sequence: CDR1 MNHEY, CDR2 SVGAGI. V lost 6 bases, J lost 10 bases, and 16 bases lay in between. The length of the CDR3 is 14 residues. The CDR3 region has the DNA TGTGCCAGCAGCGAGCAGGGTAGTGGATCACCCCTCCACTTT. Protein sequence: CASSEQGSGSPLHF.

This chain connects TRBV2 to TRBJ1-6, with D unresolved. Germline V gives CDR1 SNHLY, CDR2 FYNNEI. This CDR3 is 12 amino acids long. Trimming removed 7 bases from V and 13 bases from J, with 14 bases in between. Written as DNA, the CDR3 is TGTGCCAGCACATATAATTCCCAGCCCCTCCACTTT. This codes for CASTYNSQPLHF.

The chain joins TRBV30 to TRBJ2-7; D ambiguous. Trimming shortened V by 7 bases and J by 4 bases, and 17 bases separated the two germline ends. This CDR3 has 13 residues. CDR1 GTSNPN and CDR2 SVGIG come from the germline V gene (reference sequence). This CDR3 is CAFNPPGKYEQYF. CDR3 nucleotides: TGTGCCTTCAATCCCCCAGGAAAATACGAGCAGTACTTC. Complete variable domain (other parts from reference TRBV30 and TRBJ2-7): SQTIHQWPATLVQPVGSPLSLECTVEGTSNPNLYWYRQAAGRGLQLLFYSVGIGQISSEVPQNLSASRPQDRQFILSSKKLLLSDSGFYLCAFNPPGKYEQYFGPGTRLTVT.

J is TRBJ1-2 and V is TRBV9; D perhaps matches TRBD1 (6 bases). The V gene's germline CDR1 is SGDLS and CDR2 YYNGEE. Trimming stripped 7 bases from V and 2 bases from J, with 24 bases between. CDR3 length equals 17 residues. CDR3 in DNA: TGTGCCAGCTTCCCCGGGACATCATTCGGCGGAAACTATGGCTACACCTTC. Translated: CASFPGTSFGGNYGYTF. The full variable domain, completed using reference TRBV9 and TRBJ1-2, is DSGVTQTPKHLITATGQRVTLRCSPRSGDLSVYWYQQSLDQGLQFLIQYYNGEERAKGNILERFSAQQFPDLHSELNLSSLELGDSALYFCASFPGTSFGGNYGYTFGSGTRLTVV.

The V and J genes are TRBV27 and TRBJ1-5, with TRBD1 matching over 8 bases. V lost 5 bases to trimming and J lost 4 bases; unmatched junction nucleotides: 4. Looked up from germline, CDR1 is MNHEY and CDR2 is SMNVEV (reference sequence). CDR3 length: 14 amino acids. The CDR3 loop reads CASSLGTGNQPQHF. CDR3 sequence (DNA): TGTGCCAGCAGTCTGGGGACAGGTAATCAGCCCCAGCATTTT.

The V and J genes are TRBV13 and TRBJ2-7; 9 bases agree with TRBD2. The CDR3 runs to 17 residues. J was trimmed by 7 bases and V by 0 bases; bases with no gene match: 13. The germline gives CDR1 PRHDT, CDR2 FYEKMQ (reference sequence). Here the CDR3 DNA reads TGTGCCAGCAGCTTAGGCCTAGGCCGCGGGAGGGCAGGGGAGCAGTACTTC. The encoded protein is CASSLGLGRGRAGEQYF.

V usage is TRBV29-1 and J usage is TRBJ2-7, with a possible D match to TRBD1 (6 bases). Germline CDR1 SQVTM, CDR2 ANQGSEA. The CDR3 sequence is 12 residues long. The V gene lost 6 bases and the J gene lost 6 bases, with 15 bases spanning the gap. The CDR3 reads CSVAQGIGEQYF. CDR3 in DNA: TGCAGCGTGGCACAGGGTATAGGCGAGCAGTACTTC.

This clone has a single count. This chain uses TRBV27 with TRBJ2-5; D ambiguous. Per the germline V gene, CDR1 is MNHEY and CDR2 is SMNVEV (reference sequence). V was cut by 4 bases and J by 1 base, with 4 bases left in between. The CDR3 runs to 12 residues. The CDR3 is CASSSVQETQYF. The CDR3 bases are TGTGCCAGCAGTTCTGTCCAAGAGACCCAGTACTTC.

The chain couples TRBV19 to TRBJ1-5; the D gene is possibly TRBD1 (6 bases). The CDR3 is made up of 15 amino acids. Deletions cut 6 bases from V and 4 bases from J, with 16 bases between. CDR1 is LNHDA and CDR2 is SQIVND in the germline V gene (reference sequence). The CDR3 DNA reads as TGTGCCAGTAGGAGATCGGACAGCCGGAATCAGCCCCAGCATTTT. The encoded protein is CASRRSDSRNQPQHF. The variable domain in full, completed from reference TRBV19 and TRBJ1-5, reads DGGITQSPKYLFRKEGQNVTLSCEQNLNHDAMYWYRQDPGQGLRLIYYSQIVNDFQKGDIAEGYSVSREKKESFPLTVTSAQKNPTAFYLCASRRSDSRNQPQHFGDGTRLSIL.

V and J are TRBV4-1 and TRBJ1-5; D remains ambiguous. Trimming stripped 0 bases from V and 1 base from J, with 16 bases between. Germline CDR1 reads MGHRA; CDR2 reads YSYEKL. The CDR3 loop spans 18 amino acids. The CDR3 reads CASSQEKIGRLSNQPQHF. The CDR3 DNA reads TGCGCCAGCAGCCAAGAAAAGATAGGGAGACTAAGCAATCAGCCCCAGCATTTT.

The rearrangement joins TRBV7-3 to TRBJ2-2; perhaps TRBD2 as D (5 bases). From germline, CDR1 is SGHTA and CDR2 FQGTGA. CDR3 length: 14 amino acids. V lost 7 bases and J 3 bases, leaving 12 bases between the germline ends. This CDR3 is CASNEGLDTGELFF. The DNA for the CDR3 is TGTGCCAGCAATGAGGGTTTGGACACCGGGGAGCTGTTTTTT. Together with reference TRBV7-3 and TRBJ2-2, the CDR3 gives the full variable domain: GAGVSQTPSNKVTEKGKYVELRCDPISGHTALYWYRQSLGQGPEFLIYFQGTGAADDSGLPNDRFFAVRPEGSVSTLKIQRTERGDSAVYLCASNEGLDTGELFFGEGSRLTVL.

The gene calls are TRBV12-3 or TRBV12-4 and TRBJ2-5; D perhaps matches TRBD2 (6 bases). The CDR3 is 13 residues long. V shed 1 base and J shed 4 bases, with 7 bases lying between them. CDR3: CASSLVGRETQYF. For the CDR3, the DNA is TGTGCCAGCAGTTTAGTCGGGAGAGAGACCCAGTACTTC.

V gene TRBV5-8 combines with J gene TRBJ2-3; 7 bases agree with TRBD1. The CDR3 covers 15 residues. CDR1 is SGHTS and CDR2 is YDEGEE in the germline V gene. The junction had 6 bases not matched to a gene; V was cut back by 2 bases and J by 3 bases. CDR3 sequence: CASSFTGVTTDTQYF. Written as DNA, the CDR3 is TGTGCCAGCAGCTTTACAGGGGTGACGACAGATACGCAGTATTTT.

CDR3 loop: CASSLGGGGTEAFF. CDR3 sequence (DNA): TGTGCCAGCAGCTTGGGAGGGGGCGGCACTGAAGCTTTCTTT. This chain connects TRBV5-4 to TRBJ1-1; TRBD1 agrees at 7 bases. The germline V gene encodes CDR1 SGHNT and CDR2 YYREEE (reference sequence). Trimming took 0 bases from V and 4 from J; bases not matched to a gene: 3. This CDR3 is 14 amino acids long.

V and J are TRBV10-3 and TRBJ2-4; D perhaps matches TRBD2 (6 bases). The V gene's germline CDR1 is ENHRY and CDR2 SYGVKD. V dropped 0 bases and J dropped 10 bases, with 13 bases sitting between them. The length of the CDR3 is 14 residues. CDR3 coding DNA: TGTGCCATCAGTGAGTCCGGGGGAGTGGGTATTCAGTACTTC. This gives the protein CAISESGGVGIQYF.

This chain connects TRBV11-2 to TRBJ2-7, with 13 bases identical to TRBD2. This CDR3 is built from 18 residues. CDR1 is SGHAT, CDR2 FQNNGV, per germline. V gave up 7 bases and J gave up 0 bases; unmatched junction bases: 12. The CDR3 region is CASTGGTSGIRISYEQYF. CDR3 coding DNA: TGTGCCAGCACGGGGGGGACTAGCGGGATTCGAATCTCCTACGAGCAGTACTTC.

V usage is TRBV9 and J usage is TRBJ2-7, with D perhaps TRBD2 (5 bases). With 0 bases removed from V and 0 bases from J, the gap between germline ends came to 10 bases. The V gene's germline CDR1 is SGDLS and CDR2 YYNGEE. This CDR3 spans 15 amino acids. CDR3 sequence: CASSVAGIPSYEQYF. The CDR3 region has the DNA TGTGCCAGCAGCGTAGCGGGGATCCCCTCCTACGAGCAGTACTTC. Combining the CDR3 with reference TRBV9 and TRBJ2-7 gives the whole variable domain DSGVTQTPKHLITATGQRVTLRCSPRSGDLSVYWYQQSLDQGLQFLIQYYNGEERAKGNILERFSAQQFPDLHSELNLSSLELGDSALYFCASSVAGIPSYEQYFGPGTRLTVT.

The CDR3 DNA sequence: TGTGCCAGCAGAGAAGGACAGCTTTATAATTCACCCCTCCACTTT. It codes for CASREGQLYNSPLHF. V usage is TRBV27 and J usage is TRBJ1-6; maybe TRBD1 (6 bases). This CDR3 has 15 amino acids. V lost 6 bases to trimming and J lost 4 bases, with 13 bases between them. Germline V gives CDR1 MNHEY, CDR2 SMNVEV (reference sequence).